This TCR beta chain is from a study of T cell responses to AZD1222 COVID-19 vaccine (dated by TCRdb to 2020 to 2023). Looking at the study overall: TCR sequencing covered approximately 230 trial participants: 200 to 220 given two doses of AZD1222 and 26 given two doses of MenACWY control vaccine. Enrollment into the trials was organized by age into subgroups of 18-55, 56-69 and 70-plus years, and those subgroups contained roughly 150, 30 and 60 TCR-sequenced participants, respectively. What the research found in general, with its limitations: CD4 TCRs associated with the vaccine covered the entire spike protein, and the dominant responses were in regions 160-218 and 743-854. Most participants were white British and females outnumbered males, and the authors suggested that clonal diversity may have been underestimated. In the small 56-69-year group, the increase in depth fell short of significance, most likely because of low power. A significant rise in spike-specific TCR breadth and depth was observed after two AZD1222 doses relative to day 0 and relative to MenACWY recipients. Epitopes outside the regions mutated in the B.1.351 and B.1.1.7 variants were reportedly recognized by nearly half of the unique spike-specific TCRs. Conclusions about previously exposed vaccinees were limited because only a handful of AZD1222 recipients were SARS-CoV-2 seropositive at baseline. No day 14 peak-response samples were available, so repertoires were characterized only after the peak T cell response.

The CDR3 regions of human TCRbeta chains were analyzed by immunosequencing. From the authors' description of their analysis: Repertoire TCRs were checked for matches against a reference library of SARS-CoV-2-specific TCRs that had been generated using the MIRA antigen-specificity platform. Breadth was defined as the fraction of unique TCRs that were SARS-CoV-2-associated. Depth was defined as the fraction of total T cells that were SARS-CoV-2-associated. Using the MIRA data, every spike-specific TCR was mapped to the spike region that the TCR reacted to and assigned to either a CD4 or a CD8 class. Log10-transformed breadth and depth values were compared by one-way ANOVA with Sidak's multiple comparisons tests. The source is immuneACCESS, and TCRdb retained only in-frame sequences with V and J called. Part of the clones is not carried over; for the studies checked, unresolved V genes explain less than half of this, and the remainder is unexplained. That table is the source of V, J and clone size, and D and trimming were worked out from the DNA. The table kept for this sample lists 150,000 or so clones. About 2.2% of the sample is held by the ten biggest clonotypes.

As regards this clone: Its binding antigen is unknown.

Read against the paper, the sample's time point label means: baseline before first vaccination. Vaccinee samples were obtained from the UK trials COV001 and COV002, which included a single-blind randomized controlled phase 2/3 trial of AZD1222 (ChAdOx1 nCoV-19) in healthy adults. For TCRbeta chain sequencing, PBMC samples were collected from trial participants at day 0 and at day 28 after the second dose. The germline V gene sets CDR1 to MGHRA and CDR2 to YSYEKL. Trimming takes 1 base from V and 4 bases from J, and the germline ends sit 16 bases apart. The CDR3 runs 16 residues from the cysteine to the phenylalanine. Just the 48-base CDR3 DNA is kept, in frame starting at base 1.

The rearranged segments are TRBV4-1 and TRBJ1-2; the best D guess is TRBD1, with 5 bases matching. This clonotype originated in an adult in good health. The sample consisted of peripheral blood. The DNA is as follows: TGCGCCAGCAGCCAAGTTGGCCCCGGACACCTCTATGGCTACACCTTC. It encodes CASSQVGPGHLYGYTF.